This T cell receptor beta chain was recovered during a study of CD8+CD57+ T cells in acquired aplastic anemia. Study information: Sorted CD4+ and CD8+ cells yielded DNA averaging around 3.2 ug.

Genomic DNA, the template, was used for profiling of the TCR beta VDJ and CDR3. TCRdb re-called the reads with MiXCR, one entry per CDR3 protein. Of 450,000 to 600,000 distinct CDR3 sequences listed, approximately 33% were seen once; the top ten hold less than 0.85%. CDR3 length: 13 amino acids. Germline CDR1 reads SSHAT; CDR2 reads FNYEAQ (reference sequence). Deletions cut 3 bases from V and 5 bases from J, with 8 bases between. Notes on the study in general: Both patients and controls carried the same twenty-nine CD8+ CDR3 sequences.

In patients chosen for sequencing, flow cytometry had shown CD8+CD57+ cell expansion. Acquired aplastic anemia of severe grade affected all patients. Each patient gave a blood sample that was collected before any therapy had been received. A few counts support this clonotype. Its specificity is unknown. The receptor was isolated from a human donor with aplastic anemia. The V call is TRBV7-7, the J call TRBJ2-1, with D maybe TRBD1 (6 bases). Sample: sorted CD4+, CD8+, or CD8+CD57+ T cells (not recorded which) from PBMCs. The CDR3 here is CASSFGTNNEQFF. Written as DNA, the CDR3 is TGTGCCAGCAGCTTTGGGACAAACAATGAGCAGTTCTTC.